This T cell receptor (beta chain) was observed in a study of shared clonotypes between healthy human individuals. DNA at around 210 ng, roughly 27,000 T cell genomes, went into sorted-subset replicate PCRs. This table comes from immunoSEQ multiplex PCR, and its TCRdb copy is limited to in-frame clones, with some not included. The table shows about 680,000 clones, with just over 90% occurring only once. Study-wide points: The authors sampled blood alone, and tissue repertoires likely differ.

This clone was counted once. What it recognizes is unknown. CDR3 length: 11 amino acids. V shed 9 bases and J shed 5 bases, with 7 bases lying between them. The germline V gene has CDR1 SNHLY and CDR2 FYNNEI. Terminally differentiated effector memory CD45RA+ cells were excluded from the naive CD8 cells, which were CD45RO-negative and positively selected for CCR7. This sequence was found in a man aged 25 to 40 in good health. The chain uses TRBV2 and TRBJ2-2; perhaps TRBD2 as D (6 bases). The sample comprised naive CD8+ T cells sorted from blood. The CDR3 loop is CARGGTGELFF. In DNA, the CDR3 is TGTGCCAGGGGGGGAACCGGGGAGCTGTTTTTT.